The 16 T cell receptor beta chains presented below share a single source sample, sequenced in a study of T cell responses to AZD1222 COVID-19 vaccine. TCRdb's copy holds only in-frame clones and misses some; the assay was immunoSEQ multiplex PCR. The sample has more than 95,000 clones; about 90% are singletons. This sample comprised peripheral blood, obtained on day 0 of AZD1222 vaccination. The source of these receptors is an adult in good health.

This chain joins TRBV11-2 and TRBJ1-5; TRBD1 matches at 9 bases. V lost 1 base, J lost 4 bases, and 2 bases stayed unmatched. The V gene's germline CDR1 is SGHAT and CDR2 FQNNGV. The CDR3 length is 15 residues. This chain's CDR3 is CASSLGGQGNQPQHF. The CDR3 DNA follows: TGTGCCAGCAGCTTAGGAGGACAGGGGAATCAGCCCCAGCATTTT.

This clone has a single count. The CDR3 DNA follows: TGCGCCAGCAGCCAAGGGGGACTAGCGGGAGAGCACGAGCAGTACTTC. Protein product: CASSQGGLAGEHEQYF. The V and J genes are TRBV4-1 and TRBJ2-7, with 14 bases identical to TRBD2. The V segment lost 1 base and the J segment 5 bases; nucleotides outside the gene matches: 4. The CDR3 has 16 amino acids. Germline V lookup: CDR1 MGHRA, CDR2 YSYEKL.

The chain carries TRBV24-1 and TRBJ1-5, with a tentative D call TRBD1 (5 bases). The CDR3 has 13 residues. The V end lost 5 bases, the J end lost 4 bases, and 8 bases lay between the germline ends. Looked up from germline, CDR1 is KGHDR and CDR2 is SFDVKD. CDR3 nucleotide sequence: TGTGCCACCAGTGCGGCAGGGAATCAGCCCCAGCATTTT. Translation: CATSAAGNQPQHF.

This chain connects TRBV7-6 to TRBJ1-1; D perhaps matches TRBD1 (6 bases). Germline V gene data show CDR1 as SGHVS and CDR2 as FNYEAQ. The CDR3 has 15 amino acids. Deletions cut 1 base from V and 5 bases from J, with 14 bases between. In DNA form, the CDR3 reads TGTGCCAGCAGCTTAGGAGCACAGGGAGGGACTGAAGCTTTCTTT. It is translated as CASSLGAQGGTEAFF.

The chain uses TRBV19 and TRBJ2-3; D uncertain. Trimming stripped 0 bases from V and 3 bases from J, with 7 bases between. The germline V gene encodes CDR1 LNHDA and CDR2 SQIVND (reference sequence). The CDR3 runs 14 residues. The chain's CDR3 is CASSIDPVTDTQYF. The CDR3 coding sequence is TGTGCCAGTAGTATAGATCCTGTAACAGATACGCAGTATTTT.

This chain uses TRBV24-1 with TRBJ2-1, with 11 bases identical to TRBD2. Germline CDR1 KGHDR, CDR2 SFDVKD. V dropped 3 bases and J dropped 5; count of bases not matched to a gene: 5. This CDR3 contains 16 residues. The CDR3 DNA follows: TGTGCCACCAGTGATGTACTAGCGGGAGTTCACAATGAGCAGTTCTTC. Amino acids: CATSDVLAGVHNEQFF.

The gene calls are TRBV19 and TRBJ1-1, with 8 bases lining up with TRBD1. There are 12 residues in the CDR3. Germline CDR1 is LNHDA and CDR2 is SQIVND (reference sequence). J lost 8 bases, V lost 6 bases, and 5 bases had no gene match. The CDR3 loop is CASRTTGDEAFF. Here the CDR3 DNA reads TGTGCCAGTAGAACGACAGGGGACGAAGCTTTCTTT.

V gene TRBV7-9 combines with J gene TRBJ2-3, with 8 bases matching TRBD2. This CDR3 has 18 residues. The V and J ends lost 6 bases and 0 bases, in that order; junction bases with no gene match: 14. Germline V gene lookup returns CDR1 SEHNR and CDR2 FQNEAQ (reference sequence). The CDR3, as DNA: TGTGCCAGCAGTCTATCCAGCGGGAGTCTAATGAGCACAGATACGCAGTATTTT. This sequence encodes CASSLSSGSLMSTDTQYF.

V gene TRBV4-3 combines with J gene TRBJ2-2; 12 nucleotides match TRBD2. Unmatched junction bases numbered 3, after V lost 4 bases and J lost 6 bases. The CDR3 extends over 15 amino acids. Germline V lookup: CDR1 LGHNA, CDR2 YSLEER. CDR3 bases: TGCGCCAGCAGCCCGACTAGCGGGAGTCCCGGGGAGCTGTTTTTT. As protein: CASSPTSGSPGELFF.

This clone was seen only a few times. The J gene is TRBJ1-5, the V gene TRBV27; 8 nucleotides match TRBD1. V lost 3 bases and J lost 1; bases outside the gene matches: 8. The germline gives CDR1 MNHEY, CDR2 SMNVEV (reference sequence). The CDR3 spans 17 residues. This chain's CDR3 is CASSLGNRGLSNQPQHF. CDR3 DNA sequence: TGTGCCAGCAGTTTGGGGAACAGGGGGTTAAGCAATCAGCCCCAGCATTTT.

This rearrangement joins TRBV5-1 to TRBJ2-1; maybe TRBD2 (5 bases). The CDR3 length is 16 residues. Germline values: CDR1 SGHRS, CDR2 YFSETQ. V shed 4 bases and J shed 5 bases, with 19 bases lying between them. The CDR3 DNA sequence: TGCGCCAGCAGCCCCAGAGTCGGGATTCAGCACAATGAGCAGTTCTTC. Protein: CASSPRVGIQHNEQFF.

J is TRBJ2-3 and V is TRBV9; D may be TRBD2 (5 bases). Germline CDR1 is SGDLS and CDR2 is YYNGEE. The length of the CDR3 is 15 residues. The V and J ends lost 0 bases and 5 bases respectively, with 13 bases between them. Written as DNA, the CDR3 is TGTGCCAGCAGCGTAGGCAATCTAGCTGGAGATACGCAGTATTTT. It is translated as CASSVGNLAGDTQYF.

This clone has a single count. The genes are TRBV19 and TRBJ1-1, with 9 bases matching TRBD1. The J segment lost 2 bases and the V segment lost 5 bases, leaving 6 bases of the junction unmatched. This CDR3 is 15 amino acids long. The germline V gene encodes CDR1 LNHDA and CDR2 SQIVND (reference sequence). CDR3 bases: TGTGCCAGTAGTCTGGGACAGGGAATCAACACTGAAGCTTTCTTT. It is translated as CASSLGQGINTEAFF.

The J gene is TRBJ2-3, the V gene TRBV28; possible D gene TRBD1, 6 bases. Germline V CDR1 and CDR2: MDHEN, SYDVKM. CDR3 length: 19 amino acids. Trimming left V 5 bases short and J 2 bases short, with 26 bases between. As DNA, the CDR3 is TGTGCCAGCAGTACCTACCCTATGGACAGTGGGCTAGTCACAGATACGCAGTATTTT. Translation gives CASSTYPMDSGLVTDTQYF.

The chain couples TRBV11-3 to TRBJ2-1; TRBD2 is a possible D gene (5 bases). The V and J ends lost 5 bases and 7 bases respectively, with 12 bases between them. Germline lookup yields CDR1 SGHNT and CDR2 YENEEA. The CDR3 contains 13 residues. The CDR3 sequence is CASSTITGNEQFF. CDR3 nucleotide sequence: TGTGCCAGCAGCACCATTACGGGAAATGAGCAGTTCTTC.

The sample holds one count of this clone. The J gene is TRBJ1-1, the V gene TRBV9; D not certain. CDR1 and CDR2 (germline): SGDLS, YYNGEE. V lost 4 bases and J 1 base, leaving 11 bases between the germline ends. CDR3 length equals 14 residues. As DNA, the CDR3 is TGTGCCAGCAGCCCCTCCTGGGGGAACACTGAAGCTTTCTTT. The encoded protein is CASSPSWGNTEAFF.